This T cell receptor (beta chain) was found in a study of T-cell reconstitution after alpha-beta-depleted transplantation in children. The TCRbeta library incorporated unique molecular identifiers. MiXCR was run by TCRdb on the PCR reads, yielding one entry per CDR3 protein. The table shows fewer than 550,000 distinct CDR3 sequences, with 11% occurring only once. This CDR3 region has 13 residues. The germline V gene has CDR1 SGHRS and CDR2 YFSETQ. With 4 bases removed from V and 5 bases from J, the gap between germline ends came to 10 bases. Sequenced material: PBMCs from the stem cell graft donor, taken from the stem cell graft. This clonotype was obtained from a human donor who donated a stem cell graft to a child with acute myeloid leukemia. The chain couples TRBV5-1 to TRBJ2-1; no reliable D call. CDR3 sequence: CASSPRGDNEQFF. Here the CDR3 DNA reads TGCGCCAGCAGCCCCCGTGGTGACAATGAGCAGTTCTTC.